The 29 T cell receptor beta chains below were found in one sample sequenced in a study of tumor-infiltrating lymphocytes in primary liver carcinoma (dated by TCRdb to 2016 to 2017). The listed sequencing device is Illumina HiSeq 2500. Starting from around 500 ng total RNA, TCRbeta-specific cDNA was produced by reverse transcription with a constant-region primer and ProtoScript II reverse transcriptase. TCRbeta libraries were built with three nested multiplex PCR rounds, a slightly modified ARM-PCR procedure. Multiplex TRBV1-TRBV30 forward primers and a Cbeta reverse primer were used in the first two PCR rounds, each of which was run for approximately 10 cycles. TCRdb took the public reads, trimmed them with fastp at Q25, ran MiXCR for clone calling and kept in-frame beta chains. Rows with a matching CDR3 protein are joined into one entry that keeps the most common DNA and genes. This sample holds 150,000 to 200,000 distinct CDR3 sequences; about 82% were observed only once. The ten most abundant clones make up around a sixth of the sample.

Without any cell sorting, total RNA and DNA were co-extracted from around 18-30 mg of bulk tissue using the AllPrep DNA/RNA mini kit. Source material: tumor tissue from primary liver carcinoma. The receptors stem from a middle-aged man with primary liver carcinoma and hepatitis B virus infection.

V is TRBV29-1 and J is TRBJ2-3, with 7 bases identical to TRBD2. Germline V CDR1 and CDR2: SQVTM, ANQGSEA. There are 13 residues in the CDR3. The junction had 10 bases not matched to a gene; V was cut back by 3 bases and J by 10 bases. The CDR3 coding sequence is TGCAGCGTTGACGCGGGAGTGTACGATGCGCAGTATTTT. The encoded protein is CSVDAGVYDAQYF.

In its sample, this clonotype was seen many times. This sequence joins TRBV28 and TRBJ1-5; a weak D match, TRBD1 (5 bases). Trimming shortened V by 6 bases and J by 1 base, and 16 bases separated the two germline ends. This CDR3 has 16 amino acids. Per germline, CDR1 MDHEN and CDR2 SYDVKM. CDR3 DNA: TGTGCCAGCAGCCCCGACCTGGGACGGAGCAATCAGCCCCAGCATTTT. This encodes CASSPDLGRSNQPQHF.

Of note for this clonotype: The conserved phenylalanine or tryptophan normally closing the CDR3 is absent here, so this likely arose from a read error. The V call is TRBV6-5, the J call TRBJ2-1, with D uncertain. The CDR3 covers 14 residues. Germline V gives CDR1 MNHEY, CDR2 SVGAGI. The ends were cut back, 6 bases at V and 9 bases at J, with 18 bases in the middle. CDR3 bases: TGTGCCAGCAGCCCTCGGCCCAGCTCTGGTGAGCAGTTCTTA. It yields the protein CASSPRPSSGEQFL.

The table lists this clonotype with many counts. The chain uses TRBV12-3 or TRBV12-4 and TRBJ2-5; TRBD1 or TRBD2 may be the D gene (5 bases each). V was trimmed by 4 bases and J by 4 bases, leaving 19 bases between them. The CDR3 contains 16 residues. This CDR3 reads CASSSGEVGGPETQYF. CDR3 DNA sequence: TGTGCCAGCAGTTCCGGCGAGGTTGGGGGTCCAGAGACCCAGTACTTC.

Note on this clonotype: Its ends do not fully match the called genes, so a read error is possible. J is TRBJ2-7 and V is TRBV11-1; tentatively, D is TRBD1 or TRBD2 (5 bases each). The length of the CDR3 is 15 residues. Germline V gene sequence: CDR1 SGHAT, CDR2 FQDESV (reference sequence). DNA for the CDR3: TGTGCCAGCAGCTCATCCCGGGACCCCTCCTACGTGCAGTATTTC. It encodes CASSSSRDPSYVQYF.

Turning to this clonotype: Compared with germline, one end of the junction differs, possibly owing to a read error. The V gene is TRBV5-1, the J gene TRBJ2-3; D might be TRBD1 or TRBD2, each matching 6 bases. Germline V gene sequence: CDR1 SGHRS, CDR2 YFSETQ. The CDR3 contains 14 residues. The CDR3: CASVRGGGTDAQYF. CDR3 sequence (DNA): TGCGCCAGCGTGAGAGGGGGAGGCACAGATGCGCAGTATTTT. Full variable domain (remainder filled in from reference TRBV5-1 and TRBJ2-3): KAGVTQTPRYLIKTRGQQVTLSCSPISGHRSVSWYQQTPGQGLQFLFEYFSETQRNKGNFPGRFSGRQFSNSRSEMNVSTLELGDSALYLCASVRGGGTDAQYFGPGTRLTVL.

This chain links TRBV6-6 with TRBJ2-5; TRBD1 aligns across 8 bases. V shed 6 bases, J shed 2 bases, and the junction held 20 bases outside the gene matches. The CDR3 totals 19 residues. Germline CDR1 reads MNHNY; CDR2 reads SVGAGI (reference sequence). The CDR3 nucleotides read TGTGCCAGCAGCAGGTTACCGGGACAGGTGCAAGTTTGGCAAGAGACCCAGTACTTC. This codes for CASSRLPGQVQVWQETQYF.

A note on this clonotype: The CDR3 does not end in the conserved phenylalanine or tryptophan, so this is likely a read error. The chain is built from TRBV4-3 and TRBJ2-2; D gene ambiguous. Germline CDR1 reads LGHNA; CDR2 reads YSLEER. The CDR3 spans 17 residues. Trimming cost V 0 bases and J 7 bases, with 18 bases left between them. The CDR3 DNA reads as TGCGCCAGCAGCCAAGATCGGTCGGCAGTACGAGGCGGGGAGCTGTTTTTA. The encoded protein is CASSQDRSAVRGGELFL.

On this clonotype: The germline gene is not matched at one end of the junction; a read error may be the cause. The genes are TRBV14 and TRBJ2-1; D may be TRBD2 (6 bases). The CDR3 runs to 13 residues. Germline CDR1 and CDR2: SGHDN and FVKESK. The CDR3 DNA sequence: TGTGCCAGCAGCCAGGGACTGTTCAATGAACAGCTCTTC. Its protein product is CASSQGLFNEQLF.

The chain has TRBV9 and TRBJ2-7; D perhaps matches TRBD1 (6 bases). Germline CDR1 SGDLS, CDR2 YYNGEE. The CDR3 sequence is 15 residues long. V gave up 0 bases and J gave up 6 bases, with 16 bases separating them. Here the CDR3 DNA reads TGTGCCAGCAGCGTAGAGGGGACAAGGGAAGGCGAGCAGTACTTC. It yields the protein CASSVEGTREGEQYF.

On this clonotype: Relative to the germline gene, one junction end is altered; a read error may explain this. The chain recombines TRBV6-1 with TRBJ1-2; TRBD1 aligns across 9 bases. Germline assignment: CDR1 MNHNS and CDR2 SASEGT. This CDR3 has 13 residues. CDR3: CVSRTGEAYGYSF. For the CDR3, the DNA is TGTGTCAGCAGGACAGGGGAGGCCTATGGCTACAGCTTC.

The chain joins TRBV18 to TRBJ2-6; D uncertain. The CDR3 has 16 residues. Germline CDR1 is KGHSH and CDR2 is LQKENI. Trimming left V 3 bases short and J 0 bases short, with 9 bases between. CDR3 sequence: CASSPLRDSGANVLTF. The CDR3 coding sequence is TGTGCCAGCTCACCGTTAAGAGACTCTGGGGCCAACGTCCTGACTTTC.

The chain uses TRBV6-6 and TRBJ1-2; maybe TRBD1 (6 bases). Looked up from germline, CDR1 is MNHNY and CDR2 is SVGAGI (reference sequence). V lost 6 bases and J 3 bases, leaving 14 bases between the germline ends. CDR3 size: 14 residues. CDR3 protein: CASRGTSWDYGYTF. CDR3 nucleotides: TGTGCCAGCAGGGGGACAAGCTGGGACTATGGCTACACCTTC.

About this clonotype: A read error may account for a junction end that differs from germline. The V and J genes are TRBV5-1 and TRBJ2-2; D is possibly TRBD1 (6 bases). Germline V lookup: CDR1 SGHRS, CDR2 YFSETQ. The CDR3 loop spans 15 amino acids. The DNA of the CDR3 is TGCGCCAGCAGCGACAGGCTCCCTAACACAGGGGAGCTGTTTTTT. This codes for CASSDRLPNTGELFF.

A word on this clonotype: No conserved phenylalanine or tryptophan is present at the end of the CDR3, so a read error is the likely explanation. The DNA is left out, because the CDR3 cannot be placed on it with certainty; the CDR3 is given as TCRdb lists it. The genes are TRBV1 and TRBJ2-4. TRBV1 is reported as a pseudogene. 15 amino acids form the CDR3, both terminal residues included. Here the CDR3 reads CSSSQRVLAKNIQYL.

Of note for this clonotype: Germline and junction disagree at one end, which may indicate a read error. V is TRBV6-1 and J is TRBJ1-5, with 7 bases identical to TRBD1. Germline V gene data show CDR1 as MNHNS and CDR2 as SASEGT. The CDR3 runs 15 residues. The CDR3, as DNA: TGTGCCAGCAGTGTGGACAGGAGCCGGAATCAACCCCAGCATTTT. Its protein product is CASSVDRSRNQPQHF.

The chain employs TRBV5-4 and TRBJ2-3; D gene unclear. Germline V gene data show CDR1 as SGHNT and CDR2 as YYREEE (reference sequence). The V and J ends lost 6 bases and 2 bases respectively, with 16 bases between them. CDR3 length: 15 residues. DNA for the CDR3: TGTGCCAGCATCTCCTTCGTAACTTCCACAGATACGCAGTATTTT. Translating gives CASISFVTSTDTQYF.

The V and J genes are TRBV28 and TRBJ2-2, with unresolved D. V was shortened by 5 bases and J by 5 bases, with 9 bases between the two germline ends. CDR3 length: 13 residues. From germline, CDR1 is MDHEN and CDR2 SYDVKM. The CDR3: CASSLLGTGELFF. CDR3 bases: TGTGCCAGCAGTCTCTTGGGGACCGGGGAGCTGTTTTTT.

As for this clonotype: The conserved final phenylalanine or tryptophan is absent from the CDR3, which likely points to a read error. The DNA is left out, because the CDR3 cannot be placed on it with certainty; the CDR3 is given as TCRdb lists it. This sequence joins TRBV4-2 and TRBJ2-6; TRBD1, the D gene given by the table, was not confirmed from the DNA. The CDR3 is 17 residues long, counting both termini. The germline CDR1 and CDR2 sequences are LGHNA and YNFKEQ. CDR3 residues: CASIRQTDGSGANVQTI.

A word on this clonotype: Here the CDR3 omits its conserved ending phenylalanine or tryptophan, so a read error is the likely source. The gene calls are TRBV11-2 and TRBJ2-7; D is undetermined. The CDR3 runs 15 residues. Germline CDR1 SGHAT, CDR2 FQNNGV. The CDR3 DNA is TGTGTCAGCAGCTCCGGACGGCTTTACGCGCGCGGGCAGTACTAC. It is translated as CVSSSGRLYARGQYY.

This clonotype came up once. The junction differs from germline at one of its ends, possibly a read error. J is TRBJ1-2 and V is TRBV6-2 or TRBV6-3; D gene unclear. CDR1 is MNHEY, CDR2 SVGEGT, per germline. CDR3 size: 12 residues. In DNA, the CDR3 is TGTGCCAGCAGCCCAACAGCCTATGGCCACACCTTT. It yields the protein CASSPTAYGHTF.

This chain links TRBV29-1 with TRBJ2-7; 13 positions agree with TRBD2. Germline values: CDR1 SQVTM, CDR2 ANQGSEA. V lost 6 bases and J lost 9; bases outside the gene matches: 14. The CDR3 is made up of 15 amino acids. Here the CDR3 DNA reads TGCAGCGTCGCTTTGGGACTAGCGGGGTCGTACATGCAGTACTTC. This codes for CSVALGLAGSYMQYF.

Notes on this clonotype: In this CDR3 the conserved last residue, phenylalanine or tryptophan, is missing, so a read error is likely. Because the CDR3's place on the DNA is in doubt, the DNA is left out and the CDR3 is given as listed by TCRdb. V is TRBV19 and J is TRBJ2-4; the listed D gene, TRBD1, was not tested against the DNA. Germline V CDR1 and CDR2: LNHDA, SQIVND (reference sequence). Including both end residues, the CDR3 is 14 amino acids long. The CDR3 protein is CARGDMLPKNIQYL.

Note on this clonotype: The CDR3 carries no conserved terminal phenylalanine or tryptophan, so it likely arises from a read error. The chain recombines TRBV6-2 or TRBV6-3 with TRBJ2-1, with D possibly TRBD2 on 6 matching bases. The CDR3 length is 14 residues. V was shortened by 7 bases and J by 1 base, with 11 bases between the two germline ends. In germline, CDR1 is MNHEY, CDR2 SVGEGT. In nucleotides, the CDR3 is TGTGCCAGCACCCACGGAGGGTCCTACAATGAGCAGTTCTAT. It yields the protein CASTHGGSYNEQFY.

This clonotype has a handful of counts. A much larger clone differs by one base, so this may be a read error. J is TRBJ2-7 and V is TRBV6-2 or TRBV6-3; the match to TRBD2 covers 11 bases. This CDR3 has 16 residues. Germline V gene lookup returns CDR1 MNHEY and CDR2 SVGEGT. DNA of the CDR3: TGTACCAGCAGTTACTCGTCTAGCGGGAGGAGATGCGAGCAGTACTTC. Amino acids: CTSSYSSSGRRCEQYF.

Concerning this clonotype itself: At one of its ends the junction is not consistent with the germline gene, which may arise from a read error. J is TRBJ2-7 and V is TRBV29-1; either TRBD1 or TRBD2 may supply D (5 bases each). The germline V gene has CDR1 SQVTM and CDR2 ANQGSEA. CDR3 length: 12 residues. Written as DNA, the CDR3 is TGCAGCGTGAGAAGGGGCCGGGACGAGCGGTACTTT. This translates into CSVRRGRDERYF.

This chain connects TRBV28 to TRBJ1-1; D is perhaps TRBD1 (6 bases). Germline-derived CDR1 and CDR2 are MDHEN and SYDVKM. The V end was cut by 10 bases, the J end by 2 bases, with 20 bases between. There are 15 residues in the CDR3. The CDR3 reads CAIRKPHRANTEAFF. For the CDR3, the DNA is TGTGCCATCAGAAAACCCCACAGGGCAAACACTGAAGCTTTCTTT.

This clonotype was detected many times. The chain joins TRBV14 to TRBJ2-1; 9 bases map to TRBD1. V trimming: 4 bases; J trimming: 7 bases; junction bases outside the gene matches: 2. This CDR3 spans 13 amino acids. Germline V gene sequence: CDR1 SGHDN, CDR2 FVKESK. The CDR3 is CASSPGTGNEQFF. The DNA of the CDR3 is TGTGCCAGCAGCCCCGGGACAGGGAATGAGCAGTTCTTC. The variable domain in full, completed from reference TRBV14 and TRBJ2-1, reads EAGVTQFPSHSVIEKGQTVTLRCDPISGHDNLYWYRRVMGKEIKFLLHFVKESKQDESGMPNNRFLAERTGGTYSTLKVQPAELEDSGVYFCASSPGTGNEQFFGPGTRLTVL.

Comment on this clonotype: A read error may account for a junction end that differs from germline. The genes are TRBV4-3 and TRBJ1-6, with D unclear. There are 15 residues in the CDR3. Per germline, CDR1 LGHNA and CDR2 YSLEER. In DNA, the CDR3 is TGCACCAGCAGCCAAGGGCAGCTCTATAATTCACCCCTTCACTTT. Residues: CTSSQGQLYNSPLHF.